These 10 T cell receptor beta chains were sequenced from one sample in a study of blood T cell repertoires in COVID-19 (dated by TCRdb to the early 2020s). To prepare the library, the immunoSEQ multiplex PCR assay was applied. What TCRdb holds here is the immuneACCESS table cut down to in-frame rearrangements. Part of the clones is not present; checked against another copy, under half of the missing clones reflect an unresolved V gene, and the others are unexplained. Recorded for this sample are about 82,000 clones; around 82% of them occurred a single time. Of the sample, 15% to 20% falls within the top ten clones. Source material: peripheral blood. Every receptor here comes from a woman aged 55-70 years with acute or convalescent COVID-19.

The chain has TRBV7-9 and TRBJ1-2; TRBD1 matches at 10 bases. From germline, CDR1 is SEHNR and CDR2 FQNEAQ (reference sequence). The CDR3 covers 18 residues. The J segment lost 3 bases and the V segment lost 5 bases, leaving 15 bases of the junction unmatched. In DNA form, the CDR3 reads TGTGCCAGCAGCCCAACACTACCGACAGGGGGCAGGCACTATGGCTACACCTTC. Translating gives CASSPTLPTGGRHYGYTF.

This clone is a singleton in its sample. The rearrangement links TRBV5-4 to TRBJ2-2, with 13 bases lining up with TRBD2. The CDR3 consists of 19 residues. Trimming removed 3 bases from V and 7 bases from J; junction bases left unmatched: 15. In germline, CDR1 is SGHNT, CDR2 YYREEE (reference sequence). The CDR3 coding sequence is TGTGCCAGCAGCTCGGTCCCCCTTACTAGCGGGAGGGCCATCGGGGAGCTGTTTTTT. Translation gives CASSSVPLTSGRAIGELFF.

The CDR3 protein is CASSMGQGENIQYF. Written as DNA, the CDR3 is TGCGCCAGCAGCATGGGCCAGGGTGAAAACATTCAGTACTTC. The chain carries TRBV5-1 and TRBJ2-4, with D perhaps TRBD1 (5 bases). Deletions cut 4 bases from V and 5 bases from J, with 13 bases between. CDR3 length: 14 amino acids. Germline loops: CDR1 SGHRS, CDR2 YFSETQ.

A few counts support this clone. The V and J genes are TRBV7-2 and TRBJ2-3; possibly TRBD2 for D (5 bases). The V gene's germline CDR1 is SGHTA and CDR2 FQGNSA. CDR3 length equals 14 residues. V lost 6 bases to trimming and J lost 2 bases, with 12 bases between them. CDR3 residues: CASRAGLATDTQYF. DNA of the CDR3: TGTGCCAGCAGGGCGGGCTTAGCCACAGATACGCAGTATTTT. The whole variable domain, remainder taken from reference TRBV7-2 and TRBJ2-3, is GAGVSQSPSNKVTEKGKDVELRCDPISGHTALYWYRQSLGQGLEFLIYFQGNSAPDKSGLPSDRFSAERTGGSVSTLTIQRTQQEDSAVYLCASRAGLATDTQYFGPGTRLTVL.

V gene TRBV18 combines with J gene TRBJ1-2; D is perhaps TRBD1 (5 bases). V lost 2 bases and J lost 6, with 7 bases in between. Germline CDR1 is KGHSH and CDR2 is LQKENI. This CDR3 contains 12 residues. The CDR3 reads CASSPWGNGYTF. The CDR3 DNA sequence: TGTGCCAGCTCACCATGGGGCAATGGCTACACCTTC.

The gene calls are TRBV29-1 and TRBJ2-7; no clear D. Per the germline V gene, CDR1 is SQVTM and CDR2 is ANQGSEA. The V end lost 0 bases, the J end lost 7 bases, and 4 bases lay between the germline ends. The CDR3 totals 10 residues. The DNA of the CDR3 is TGCAGCGTTGAAGATCGGGAGCAGTACTTC. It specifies CSVEDREQYF.

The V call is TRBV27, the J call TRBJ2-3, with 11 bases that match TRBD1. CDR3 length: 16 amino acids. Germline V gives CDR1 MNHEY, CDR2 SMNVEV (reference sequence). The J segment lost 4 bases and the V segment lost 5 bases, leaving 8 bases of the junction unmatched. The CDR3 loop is CASSPHPGQGADTQYF. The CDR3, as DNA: TGTGCCAGCAGTCCCCACCCGGGACAGGGGGCAGATACGCAGTATTTT.

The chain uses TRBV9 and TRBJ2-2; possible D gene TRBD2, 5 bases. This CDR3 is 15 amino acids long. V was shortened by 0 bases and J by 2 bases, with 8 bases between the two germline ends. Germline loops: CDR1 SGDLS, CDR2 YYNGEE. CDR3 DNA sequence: TGTGCCAGCAGCGTAGCTCGGGGAAACACCGGGGAGCTGTTTTTT. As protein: CASSVARGNTGELFF.

As DNA, the CDR3 is TGTGCCACTCGGACAGGGGTACAAGCTTTCTTT. Residues: CATRTGVQAFF. The chain has TRBV6-6 and TRBJ1-1, with 9 bases matching TRBD1. Germline assignment: CDR1 MNHNY and CDR2 SVGAGI (reference sequence). The ends lost 10 bases at V and 9 bases at J; junction bases unmatched: 6. The CDR3 has 11 amino acids.

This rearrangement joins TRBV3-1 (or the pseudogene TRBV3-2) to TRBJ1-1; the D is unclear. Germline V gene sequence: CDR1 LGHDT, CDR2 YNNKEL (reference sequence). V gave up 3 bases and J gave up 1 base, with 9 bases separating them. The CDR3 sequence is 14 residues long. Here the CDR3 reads CASSQGGWNTEAFF. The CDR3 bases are TGTGCCAGCAGCCAGGGCGGGTGGAACACTGAAGCTTTCTTT.